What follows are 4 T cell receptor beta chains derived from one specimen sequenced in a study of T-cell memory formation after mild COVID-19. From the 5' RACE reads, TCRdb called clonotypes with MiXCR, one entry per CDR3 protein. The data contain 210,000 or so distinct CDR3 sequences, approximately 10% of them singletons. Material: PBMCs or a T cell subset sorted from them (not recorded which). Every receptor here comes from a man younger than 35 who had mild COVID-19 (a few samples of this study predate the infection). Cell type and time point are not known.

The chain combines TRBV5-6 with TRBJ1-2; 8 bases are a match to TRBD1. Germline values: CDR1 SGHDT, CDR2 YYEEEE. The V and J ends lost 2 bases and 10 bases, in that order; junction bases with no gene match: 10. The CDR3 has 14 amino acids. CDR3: CASSLEGTGRDYTF. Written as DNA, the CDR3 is TGTGCCAGCAGCTTAGAAGGGACAGGTCGTGACTACACCTTC.

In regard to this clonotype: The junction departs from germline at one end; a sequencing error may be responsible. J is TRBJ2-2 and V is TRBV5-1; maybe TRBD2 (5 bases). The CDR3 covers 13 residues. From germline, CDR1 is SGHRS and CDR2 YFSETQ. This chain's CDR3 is CAISPGVTGELFF. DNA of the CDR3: TGCGCCATCAGCCCCGGGGTCACCGGGGAGCTGTTTTTT. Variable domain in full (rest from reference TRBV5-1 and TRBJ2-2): KAGVTQTPRYLIKTRGQQVTLSCSPISGHRSVSWYQQTPGQGLQFLFEYFSETQRNKGNFPGRFSGRQFSNSRSEMNVSTLELGDSALYLCAISPGVTGELFFGEGSRLTVL.

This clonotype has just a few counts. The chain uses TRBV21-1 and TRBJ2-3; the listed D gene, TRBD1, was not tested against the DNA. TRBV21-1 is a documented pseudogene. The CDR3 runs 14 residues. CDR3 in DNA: TGTGCCAGCAGCTGGGCAGGGCGTCCAGATACGCAGTATTTT. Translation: CASSWAGRPDTQYF.

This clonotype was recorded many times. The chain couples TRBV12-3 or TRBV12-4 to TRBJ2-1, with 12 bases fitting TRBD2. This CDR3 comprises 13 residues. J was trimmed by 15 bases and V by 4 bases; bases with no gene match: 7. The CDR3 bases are TGTGCCAGCAGTTCACTAGCGGGGGGCTCCGGGTTCTTC. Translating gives CASSSLAGGSGFF.